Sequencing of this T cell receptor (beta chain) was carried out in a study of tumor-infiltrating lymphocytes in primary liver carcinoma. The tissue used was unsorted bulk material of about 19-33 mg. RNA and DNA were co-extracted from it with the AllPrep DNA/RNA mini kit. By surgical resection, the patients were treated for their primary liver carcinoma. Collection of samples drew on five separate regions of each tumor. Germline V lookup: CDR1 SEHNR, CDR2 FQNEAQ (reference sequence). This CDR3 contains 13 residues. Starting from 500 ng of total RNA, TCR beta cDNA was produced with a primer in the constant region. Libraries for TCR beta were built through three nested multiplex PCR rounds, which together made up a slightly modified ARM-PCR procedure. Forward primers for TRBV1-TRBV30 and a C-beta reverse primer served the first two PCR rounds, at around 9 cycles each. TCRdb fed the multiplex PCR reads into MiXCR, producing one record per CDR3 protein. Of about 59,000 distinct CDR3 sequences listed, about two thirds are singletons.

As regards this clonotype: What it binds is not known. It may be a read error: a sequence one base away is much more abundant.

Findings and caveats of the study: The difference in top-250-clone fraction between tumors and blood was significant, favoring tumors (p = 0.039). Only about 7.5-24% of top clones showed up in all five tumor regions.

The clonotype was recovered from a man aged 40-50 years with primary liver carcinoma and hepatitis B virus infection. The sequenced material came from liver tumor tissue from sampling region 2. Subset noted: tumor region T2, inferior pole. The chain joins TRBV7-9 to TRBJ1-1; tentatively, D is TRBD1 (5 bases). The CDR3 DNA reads TGTGCCAGCAGCTTAGAGACAGTTACTGAAGTTTTCTTT. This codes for CASSLETVTEVFF.